The clone carrying this T cell receptor beta chain was found a few times. The entry originates in a study of CD8+CD57+ T cells in acquired aplastic anemia. Genomic DNA constituted the template upon which TCR beta VDJ and CDR3 profiling was performed. TCRdb reanalysed the reads using MiXCR and keeps one entry per CDR3 protein. The sample carries some 180,000 distinct CDR3 sequences, just over 45% recorded once. The CDR3 loop spans 16 amino acids. Germline V gene lookup returns CDR1 MRHNA and CDR2 SNTAGT. V trimming: 0 bases; J trimming: 4 bases; junction bases outside the gene matches: 5. Source material: sorted CD4+, CD8+, or CD8+CD57+ T cells (not recorded which) from PBMCs. The gene calls are TRBV6-4 and TRBJ2-1; TRBD2 matches at 8 bases. This receptor was obtained from a human donor in good health. CDR3 in amino acids: CASSDSVSGGYNEQFF. In DNA form, the CDR3 reads TGTGCCAGCAGTGACTCGGTCAGCGGGGGATACAATGAGCAGTTCTTC.